These 29 T cell receptor beta chains share one sample of origin, sequenced in a study of blood T cells in healthy people across ages. The second PCR ran about 6 to 12 cycles with a sample-barcoded 5' primer and J-beta primers. In TCRdb, the 5' RACE reads were re-called with MiXCR into one record per CDR3 protein. The table includes around 620,000 distinct CDR3 sequences, 25% to 30% detected once. Sequences were obtained from blood. Receptors originate from a woman between 65 and 79 years old in good health.

This clonotype came up many times. The chain has TRBV20-1 and TRBJ1-4; perhaps TRBD1 as D (5 bases). V lost 4 bases, J lost 0 bases, and 9 bases lay in between. The CDR3 sequence is 14 residues long. Germline CDR1 and CDR2: DFQATT and SNEGSKA (reference sequence). Here the CDR3 reads CSATGTSTNEKLFF. The DNA of the CDR3 is TGCAGTGCTACGGGGACCTCAACTAATGAAAAACTGTTTTTT.

This clonotype was seen only a few times. CDR3 loop: CASTPGVHNLNEKLFF. In nucleotides, the CDR3 is TGTGCCAGCACCCCCGGGGTGCACAACCTCAATGAAAAACTGTTTTTT. This chain uses TRBV6-6 with TRBJ1-4; D call uncertain. CDR3 size: 16 residues. V lost 7 bases and J 5 bases, leaving 20 bases between the germline ends. Germline V CDR1 and CDR2: MNHNY, SVGAGI (reference sequence).

This chain connects TRBV18 to TRBJ1-1; TRBD1 is a possible D gene (6 bases). Germline-derived CDR1 and CDR2 are KGHSH and LQKENI. The CDR3 loop spans 16 amino acids. The V gene lost 5 bases and the J gene lost 2 bases, with 18 bases spanning the gap. CDR3 DNA: TGTGCCAGCTCAACCAGTTCGGGGGGCCCTAACACTGAAGCTTTCTTT. This translates into CASSTSSGGPNTEAFF.

The chain uses TRBV7-2 and TRBJ2-7; tentatively, D is TRBD2 (6 bases). The CDR3 runs to 14 residues. Trimming removed 0 bases at V and 6 bases at J, with 12 bases between. The germline V gene has CDR1 SGHTA and CDR2 FQGNSA. In DNA, the CDR3 is TGTGCCAGCAGCTTAGCGGGCGGGGTTTCCGAGCAGTACTTC. This sequence encodes CASSLAGGVSEQYF.

This clonotype has just a few counts. V usage is TRBV7-2 and J usage is TRBJ1-6; the D is unclear. Germline lookup yields CDR1 SGHTA and CDR2 FQGNSA. The V end was cut by 1 base, the J end by 11 bases, with 6 bases between. The CDR3 is 12 amino acids. The CDR3 spells CASSLVIPPLHF. The CDR3 DNA reads TGTGCCAGCAGCTTAGTAATACCACCCCTCCACTTT.

This sequence joins TRBV3-1 and TRBJ2-7; D remains ambiguous. V lost 4 bases to trimming and J lost 5 bases, with 12 bases between them. CDR1 LGHDT and CDR2 YNNKEL come from the germline V gene (reference sequence). The CDR3 is 13 amino acids. The CDR3 loop is CASSPKLGDEQYF. The CDR3 DNA is TGTGCCAGCAGCCCCAAGCTGGGTGACGAGCAGTACTTC.

The CDR3 bases are TGTGCCAGCAGCTCTCTAGGGACAGGGGGCGCCGAGGCGCAGTTCTTC. It encodes CASSSLGTGGAEAQFF. The chain joins TRBV7-9 to TRBJ2-1, with 12 bases identical to TRBD1. Per the germline V gene, CDR1 is SEHNR and CDR2 is FQNEAQ (reference sequence). Trimming removed 4 bases from V and 12 bases from J; junction bases left unmatched: 13. The length of the CDR3 is 16 residues.

The V gene is TRBV11-1, the J gene TRBJ1-1; D possibly corresponds to TRBD1 (5 bases). The V gene lost 5 bases and the J gene lost 6 bases, with 10 bases spanning the gap. This CDR3 spans 12 amino acids. The germline CDR1 and CDR2 sequences are SGHAT and FQDESV (reference sequence). The CDR3 spells CASSLGTSEAFF. DNA of the CDR3: TGTGCCAGCAGCCTAGGGACGTCTGAAGCTTTCTTT.

The V call is TRBV27, the J call TRBJ2-1; 8 positions match TRBD1. V lost 3 bases, J lost 9 bases, and 4 bases stayed unmatched. Per germline, CDR1 MNHEY and CDR2 SMNVEV (reference sequence). The CDR3 consists of 13 residues. Written as DNA, the CDR3 is TGTGCCAGCAGTTTTCAGGGGGCTGGTGAGCAGTTCTTC. It encodes CASSFQGAGEQFF.

This chain joins TRBV6-5 and TRBJ2-1; D is undetermined. This CDR3 region has 14 residues. V lost 5 bases and J 10 bases, leaving 18 bases between the germline ends. Germline loops: CDR1 MNHEY, CDR2 SVGAGI. The CDR3 is CASSPLWGGGEQFF. The DNA for the CDR3 is TGTGCCAGCAGTCCCTTATGGGGTGGCGGCGAGCAGTTCTTC.

The rearrangement uses TRBV4-1 and TRBJ2-3; TRBD2 agrees at 9 bases. Germline assignment: CDR1 MGHRA and CDR2 YSYEKL. The CDR3 sequence is 17 residues long. The trim removed 4 bases at V and 5 bases at J, leaving 13 bases unmatched. The CDR3 sequence is CASSPPQGRGGRDTQYF. As DNA, the CDR3 is TGCGCCAGCAGCCCACCCCAGGGGCGGGGGGGAAGAGATACGCAGTATTTT.

This clonotype has only a few counts. The chain recombines TRBV6-2 or TRBV6-3 with TRBJ2-5; 7 bases fit TRBD2. The CDR3 runs 13 residues. The V and J ends lost 6 bases and 5 bases, in that order; junction bases with no gene match: 6. The V gene's germline CDR1 is MNHEY and CDR2 SVGEGT. The CDR3 here is CASRKSGVETQYF. CDR3 bases: TGTGCCAGCAGAAAGAGCGGGGTGGAGACCCAGTACTTC.

The rearrangement links TRBV2 to TRBJ1-2; no definite D call. Germline lookup yields CDR1 SNHLY and CDR2 FYNNEI. The CDR3 runs 12 residues. CDR3 DNA: TGTGCTCTACACAACGGTCCTGGGGGCTACACCTTC. Residues: CALHNGPGGYTF.

This CDR3 reads CASSLKTGTFGYEQYF. The DNA of the CDR3 is TGCGCCAGCAGCTTGAAAACAGGAACATTCGGATACGAGCAGTACTTC. The V gene is TRBV5-1, the J gene TRBJ2-7; maybe TRBD1 (5 bases). CDR1 and CDR2 from the germline V gene are SGHRS and YFSETQ. This CDR3 is built from 16 residues. The V end lost 1 base, the J end lost 4 bases, and 18 bases lay between the germline ends.

The chain links TRBV13 to TRBJ1-1; D perhaps matches TRBD1 (6 bases). Looked up from germline, CDR1 is PRHDT and CDR2 is FYEKMQ (reference sequence). V lost 3 bases to trimming and J lost 1 base, with 12 bases between them. The CDR3 length is 15 residues. The CDR3 DNA reads as TGTGCCAGCAGCTTCCCGGGACACGGGAACACTGAAGCTTTCTTT. Its protein product is CASSFPGHGNTEAFF. Complete variable domain (other parts from reference TRBV13 and TRBJ1-1): AAGVIQSPRHLIKEKRETATLKCYPIPRHDTVYWYQQGPGQDPQFLISFYEKMQSDKGSIPDRFSAQQFSDYHSELNMSSLELGDSALYFCASSFPGHGNTEAFFGQGTRLTVV.

The V and J genes are TRBV7-2 and TRBJ2-1; D gene ambiguous. In germline, CDR1 is SGHTA, CDR2 FQGNSA. V was shortened by 1 base and J by 2 bases, with 6 bases between the two germline ends. The CDR3 runs 14 residues. Written as DNA, the CDR3 is TGTGCCAGCAGCTTAGAAGGTGCCTACAATGAGCAGTTCTTC. Amino acids: CASSLEGAYNEQFF. The full variable domain, completed using reference TRBV7-2 and TRBJ2-1, is GAGVSQSPSNKVTEKGKDVELRCDPISGHTALYWYRQSLGQGLEFLIYFQGNSAPDKSGLPSDRFSAERTGGSVSTLTIQRTQQEDSAVYLCASSLEGAYNEQFFGPGTRLTVL.

The V and J genes are TRBV20-1 and TRBJ2-3; D is possibly TRBD2 (5 bases). V dropped 3 bases and J dropped 3 bases, with 16 bases sitting between them. Germline V gene data show CDR1 as DFQATT and CDR2 as SNEGSKA (reference sequence). The CDR3 extends over 15 amino acids. The CDR3 DNA is TGCAGTGCTAGCGACCGGGATGGTTTAACAGATACGCAGTATTTT. Protein sequence: CSASDRDGLTDTQYF.

As regards this clonotype: Germline and junction disagree at one end, which may indicate a read error. The chain has TRBV4-2 and TRBJ1-2, with 10 positions matching TRBD1. CDR3 length equals 17 residues. CDR1 and CDR2 from the germline V gene are LGHNA and YNFKEQ. CDR3 residues: CASNQGGGDRGIGGYTF. The CDR3 region has the DNA TGTGCCAGCAACCAAGGGGGAGGGGACAGGGGAATCGGCGGCTACACCTTC.

J is TRBJ2-7 and V is TRBV12-3 or TRBV12-4; possibly TRBD1 for D (6 bases). V lost 0 bases to trimming and J lost 5 bases, with 8 bases between them. The CDR3 spans 13 residues. The CDR3 DNA follows: TGTGCCAGCAGTTTAGCAGGGGGACACGAGCAGTACTTC. Amino acids: CASSLAGGHEQYF.

J is TRBJ2-1 and V is TRBV27; 13 bases map to TRBD2. The V gene end was trimmed by 6 bases and the J gene end by 5 bases; junction bases not matched to a gene: 7. CDR1 and CDR2 (germline): MNHEY, SMNVEV (reference sequence). The CDR3 is 16 amino acids. CDR3 sequence reads: CASSPRLAGGDNEQFF. DNA of the CDR3: TGTGCCAGCAGCCCCCGACTAGCGGGGGGTGACAATGAGCAGTTCTTC.

This clonotype appeared many times. J is TRBJ1-2 and V is TRBV12-3 or TRBV12-4, with D possibly matching TRBD1 (6 bases). V was shortened by 5 bases and J by 8 bases, with 12 bases between the two germline ends. The CDR3 has 12 amino acids. The CDR3 nucleotides are TGTGCCAGCAGTGATCAGGGGTACGGCTACACCTTC. Translated: CASSDQGYGYTF.

This chain links TRBV10-3 with TRBJ2-5; 7 bases agree with TRBD1. Germline trimming cut 2 bases from V and 5 bases from J; bases unmatched to any gene: 2. CDR1 ENHRY and CDR2 SYGVKD come from the germline V gene. This CDR3 is built from 13 residues. The CDR3 sequence is CAISEGTVETQYF. The CDR3 DNA is TGTGCCATCAGTGAGGGGACAGTTGAGACCCAGTACTTC.

Comment on this clonotype: The conserved closing phenylalanine or tryptophan is absent in this CDR3, likely reflecting a read error. The rearrangement uses TRBV4-3 and TRBJ1-1; D perhaps matches TRBD1 (5 bases). Germline lookup yields CDR1 LGHNA and CDR2 YSLEER. CDR3 length: 16 residues. V was clipped by 0 bases and J by 3 bases, with 14 bases between them. DNA of the CDR3: TGCGCCAGCAGCCAAGATCGATGGGGGAGGGACACTGAAGCTTTCCTT. Protein: CASSQDRWGRDTEAFL.

This clonotype occurred many times. The chain uses TRBV29-1 and TRBJ2-7; 9 nucleotides agree with TRBD1. V shed 0 bases, J shed 2 bases, and the junction held 8 bases outside the gene matches. CDR1 is SQVTM, CDR2 ANQGSEA, per germline. CDR3 length: 16 amino acids. The CDR3 loop is CSVEDPGTGNAYEQYF. CDR3 sequence (DNA): TGCAGCGTTGAAGATCCCGGGACAGGGAATGCCTACGAGCAGTACTTC.

The V and J genes are TRBV7-2 and TRBJ2-5; D not resolved. Germline V CDR1 and CDR2: SGHTA, FQGNSA. The ends were cut back, 5 bases at V and 5 bases at J, with 12 bases in the middle. The length of the CDR3 is 13 residues. The CDR3 nucleotides are TGTGCCAGCAGCCCCCCCGTCGGGGAGACCCAGTACTTC. Amino acid sequence: CASSPPVGETQYF.

In its sample, this clonotype was seen a few times. This chain links TRBV7-9 with TRBJ1-4; a possible D gene is TRBD1 (6 bases). Germline CDR1 is SEHNR and CDR2 is FQNEAQ (reference sequence). The length of the CDR3 is 13 residues. The V end lost 3 bases, the J end lost 8 bases, and 10 bases lay between the germline ends. The CDR3 DNA is TGTGCCAGCAGCTTGGGTACAGGGGAAAAACTGTTTTTT. It specifies CASSLGTGEKLFF.

This rearrangement joins TRBV12-3 or TRBV12-4 to TRBJ1-2; no clear D. V lost 10 bases and J lost 5, with 8 bases in between. CDR3 length equals 10 residues. The DNA of the CDR3 is TGTGCCACAGTCCGGTATGGCTACACCTTC. This encodes CATVRYGYTF.

The J gene is TRBJ1-5, the V gene TRBV12-3 or TRBV12-4; 7 bases map to TRBD1. Trimming took 7 bases from V and 11 from J; bases not matched to a gene: 14. The CDR3 spans 14 residues. Written as DNA, the CDR3 is TGTGCCAGCACCACCCAGGGAGACCAGGGGGCCCAGCATTTT. Encoded protein: CASTTQGDQGAQHF.

The V gene is TRBV12-3 or TRBV12-4, the J gene TRBJ1-1; 7 bases match TRBD1. After removal of 4 bases from V and 7 bases from J, the junction contained 6 bases not matched to a gene. The CDR3 is 13 amino acids. CDR3 loop: CASSWGGDSEAFF. CDR3 DNA: TGTGCCAGCAGTTGGGGGGGGGACAGTGAAGCTTTCTTT.